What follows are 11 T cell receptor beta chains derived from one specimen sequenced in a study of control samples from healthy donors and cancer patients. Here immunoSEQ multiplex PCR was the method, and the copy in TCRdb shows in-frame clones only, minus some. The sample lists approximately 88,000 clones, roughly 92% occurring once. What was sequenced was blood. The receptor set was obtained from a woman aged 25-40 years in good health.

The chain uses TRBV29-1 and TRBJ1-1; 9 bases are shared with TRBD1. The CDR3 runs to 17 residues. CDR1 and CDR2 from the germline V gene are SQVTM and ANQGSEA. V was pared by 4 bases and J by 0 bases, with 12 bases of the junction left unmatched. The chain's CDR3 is CSVGRSGQGSMNTEAFF. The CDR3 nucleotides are TGCAGCGTTGGACGTTCGGGACAGGGCAGCATGAACACTGAAGCTTTCTTT.

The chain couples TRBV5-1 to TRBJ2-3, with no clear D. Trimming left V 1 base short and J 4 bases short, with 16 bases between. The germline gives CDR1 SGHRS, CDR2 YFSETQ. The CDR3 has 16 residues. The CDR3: CASSLSPDPFADTQYF. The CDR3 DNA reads TGCGCCAGCAGCTTGTCGCCCGACCCCTTTGCAGATACGCAGTATTTT.

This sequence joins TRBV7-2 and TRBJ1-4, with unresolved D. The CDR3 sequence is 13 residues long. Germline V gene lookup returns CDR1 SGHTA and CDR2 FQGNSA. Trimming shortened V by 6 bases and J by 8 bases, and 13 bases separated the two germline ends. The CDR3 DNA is TGTGCCAGCAGTGTGGGGTCCCGCGAAAAACTGTTTTTT. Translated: CASSVGSREKLFF.

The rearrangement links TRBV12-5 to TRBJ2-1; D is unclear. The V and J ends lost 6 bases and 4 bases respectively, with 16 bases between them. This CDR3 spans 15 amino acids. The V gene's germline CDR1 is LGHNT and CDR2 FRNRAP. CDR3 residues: CASGPENQHYNEQFF. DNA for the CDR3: TGTGCTAGTGGCCCAGAGAACCAACATTACAATGAGCAGTTCTTC.

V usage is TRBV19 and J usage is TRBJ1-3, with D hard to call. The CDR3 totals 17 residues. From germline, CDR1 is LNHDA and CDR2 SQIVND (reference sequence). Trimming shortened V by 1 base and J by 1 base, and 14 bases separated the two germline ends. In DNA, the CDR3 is TGTGCCAGTAGTATAGTTGGGCGCAGCCTTTCTGGAAACACCATATATTTT. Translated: CASSIVGRSLSGNTIYF.

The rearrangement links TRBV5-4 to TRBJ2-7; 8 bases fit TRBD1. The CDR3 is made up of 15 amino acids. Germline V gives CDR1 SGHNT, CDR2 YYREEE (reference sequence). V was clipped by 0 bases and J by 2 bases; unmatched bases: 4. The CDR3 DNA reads TGTGCCAGCAGCTTGGGTGGGACAGGAACCTACGAGCAGTACTTC. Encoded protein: CASSLGGTGTYEQYF.

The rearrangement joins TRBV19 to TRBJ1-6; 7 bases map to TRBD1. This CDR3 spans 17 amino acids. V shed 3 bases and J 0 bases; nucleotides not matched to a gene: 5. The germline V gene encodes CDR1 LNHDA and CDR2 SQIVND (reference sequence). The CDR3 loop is CASSMLTGSSYNSPLHF. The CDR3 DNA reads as TGTGCCAGTAGTATGCTGACAGGGAGCTCCTATAATTCACCCCTCCACTTT.

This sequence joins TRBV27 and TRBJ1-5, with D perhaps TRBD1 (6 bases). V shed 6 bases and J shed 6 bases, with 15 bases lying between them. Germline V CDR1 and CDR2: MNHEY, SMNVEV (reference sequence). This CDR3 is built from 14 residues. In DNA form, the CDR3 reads TGTGCCAGCAGCTCGACAGGTTCAGGTCAGCCCCAGCATTTT. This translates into CASSSTGSGQPQHF.

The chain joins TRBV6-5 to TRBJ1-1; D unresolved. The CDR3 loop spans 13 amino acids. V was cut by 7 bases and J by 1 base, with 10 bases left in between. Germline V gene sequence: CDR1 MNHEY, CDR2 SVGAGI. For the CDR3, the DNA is TGTGCCAGCACCCCTCGAGGGAACACTGAAGCTTTCTTT. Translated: CASTPRGNTEAFF.

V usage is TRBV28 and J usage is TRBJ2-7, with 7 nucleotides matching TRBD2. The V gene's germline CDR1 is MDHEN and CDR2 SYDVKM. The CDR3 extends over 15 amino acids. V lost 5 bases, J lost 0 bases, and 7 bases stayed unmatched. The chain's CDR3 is CASSRELASSYEQYF. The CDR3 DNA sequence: TGTGCCAGCAGTCGGGAACTAGCGAGCTCCTACGAGCAGTACTTC.

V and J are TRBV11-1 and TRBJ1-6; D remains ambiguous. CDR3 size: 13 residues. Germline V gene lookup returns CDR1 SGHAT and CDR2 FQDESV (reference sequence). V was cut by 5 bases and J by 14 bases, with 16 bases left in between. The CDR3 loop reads CASSERTGEALHF. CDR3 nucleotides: TGTGCCAGCAGCGAAAGGACGGGAGAGGCCCTCCACTTT. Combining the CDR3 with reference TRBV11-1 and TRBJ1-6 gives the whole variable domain EAEVAQSPRYKITEKSQAVAFWCDPISGHATLYWYRQILGQGPELLVQFQDESVVDDSQLPKDRFSAERLKGVDSTLKIQPAELGDSAMYLCASSERTGEALHFGNGTRLTVT.